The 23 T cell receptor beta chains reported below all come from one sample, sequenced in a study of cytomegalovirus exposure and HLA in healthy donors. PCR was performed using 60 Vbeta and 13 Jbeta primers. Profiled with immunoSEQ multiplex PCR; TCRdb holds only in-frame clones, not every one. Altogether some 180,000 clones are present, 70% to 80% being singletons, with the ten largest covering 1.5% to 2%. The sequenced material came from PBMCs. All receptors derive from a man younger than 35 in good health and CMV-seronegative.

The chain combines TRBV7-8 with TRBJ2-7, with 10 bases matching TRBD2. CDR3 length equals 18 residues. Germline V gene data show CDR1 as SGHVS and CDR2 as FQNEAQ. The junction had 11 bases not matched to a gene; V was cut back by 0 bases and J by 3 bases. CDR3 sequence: CASSLATLSGRVLYEQYF. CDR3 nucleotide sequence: TGTGCCAGCAGCTTAGCGACCCTGAGCGGGAGGGTCCTCTACGAGCAGTACTTC.

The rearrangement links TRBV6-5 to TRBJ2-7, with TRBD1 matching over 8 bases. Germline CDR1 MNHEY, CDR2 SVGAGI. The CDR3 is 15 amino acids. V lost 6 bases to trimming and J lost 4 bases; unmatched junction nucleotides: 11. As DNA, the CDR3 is TGTGCCAGCAGCGACCCAGACAGGGGAGTTTACGAGCAGTACTTC. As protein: CASSDPDRGVYEQYF.

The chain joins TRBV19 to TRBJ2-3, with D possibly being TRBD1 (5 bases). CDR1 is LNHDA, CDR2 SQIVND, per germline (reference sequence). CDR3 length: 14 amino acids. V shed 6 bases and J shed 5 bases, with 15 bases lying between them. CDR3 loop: CASSSVGAKDTQYF. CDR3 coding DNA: TGTGCCAGTAGCTCCGTTGGGGCGAAAGATACGCAGTATTTT.

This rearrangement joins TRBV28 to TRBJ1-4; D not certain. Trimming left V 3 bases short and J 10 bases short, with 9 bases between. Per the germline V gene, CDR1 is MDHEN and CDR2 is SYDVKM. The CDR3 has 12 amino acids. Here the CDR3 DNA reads TGTGCCAGCAGTTTTGGATCGGGAAAACTGTTTTTT. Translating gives CASSFGSGKLFF.

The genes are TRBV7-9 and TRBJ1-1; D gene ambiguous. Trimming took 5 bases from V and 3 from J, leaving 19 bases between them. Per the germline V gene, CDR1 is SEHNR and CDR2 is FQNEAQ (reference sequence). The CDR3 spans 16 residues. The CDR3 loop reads CASSPYLVVWHTEAFF. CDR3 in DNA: TGTGCCAGCAGCCCTTATTTGGTGGTCTGGCACACTGAAGCTTTCTTT. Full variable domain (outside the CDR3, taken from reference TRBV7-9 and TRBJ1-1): DTGVSQNPRHKITKRGQNVTFRCDPISEHNRLYWYRQTLGQGPEFLTYFQNEAQLEKSRLLSDRFSAERPKGSFSTLEIQRTEQGDSAMYLCASSPYLVVWHTEAFFGQGTRLTVV.

CDR3 bases: TGTGCCAGCAGTATGCACCCCGGGACAGCTCTTTATTTT. This translates into CASSMHPGTALYF. The genes are TRBV6-5 and TRBJ1-3; 7 positions agree with TRBD1. This CDR3 is built from 13 residues. The junction had 14 bases not matched to a gene; V was cut back by 5 bases and J by 16 bases. The germline V gene encodes CDR1 MNHEY and CDR2 SVGAGI.

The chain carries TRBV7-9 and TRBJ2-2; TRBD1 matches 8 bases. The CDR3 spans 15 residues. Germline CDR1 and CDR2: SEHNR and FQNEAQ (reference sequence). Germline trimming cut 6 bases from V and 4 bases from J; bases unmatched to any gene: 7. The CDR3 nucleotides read TGTGCCAGCAGTCCGGGACAGGTCCGCACCGGGGAGCTGTTTTTT. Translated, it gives CASSPGQVRTGELFF.

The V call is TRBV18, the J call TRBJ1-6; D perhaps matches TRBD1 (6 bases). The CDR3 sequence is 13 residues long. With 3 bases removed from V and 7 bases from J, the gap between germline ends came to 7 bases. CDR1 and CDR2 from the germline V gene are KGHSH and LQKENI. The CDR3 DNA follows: TGTGCCAGCTCACCTACAGGGAATTCACCCCTCCACTTT. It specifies CASSPTGNSPLHF.

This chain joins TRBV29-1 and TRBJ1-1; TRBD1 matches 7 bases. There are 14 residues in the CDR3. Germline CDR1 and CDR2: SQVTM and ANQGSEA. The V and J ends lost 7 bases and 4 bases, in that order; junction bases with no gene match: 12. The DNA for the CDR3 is TGCAGCGCGAATCCCGACAGGGATGGCACTGAAGCTTTCTTT. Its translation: CSANPDRDGTEAFF.

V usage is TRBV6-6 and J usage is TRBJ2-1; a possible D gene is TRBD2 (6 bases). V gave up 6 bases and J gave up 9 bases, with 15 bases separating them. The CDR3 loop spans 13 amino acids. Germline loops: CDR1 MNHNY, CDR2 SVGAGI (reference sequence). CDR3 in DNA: TGTGCCAGCAGCCTGGAGGGCCGGGGTGAGCAGTTCTTC. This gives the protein CASSLEGRGEQFF.

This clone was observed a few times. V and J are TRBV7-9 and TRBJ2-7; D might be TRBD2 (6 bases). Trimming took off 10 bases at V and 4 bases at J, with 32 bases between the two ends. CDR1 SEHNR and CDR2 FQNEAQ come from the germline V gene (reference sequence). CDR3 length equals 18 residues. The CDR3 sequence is CATQEAGTDGLRSYEQYF. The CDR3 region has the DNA TGTGCCACCCAGGAGGCCGGGACTGATGGTCTGCGCTCATACGAGCAGTACTTC.

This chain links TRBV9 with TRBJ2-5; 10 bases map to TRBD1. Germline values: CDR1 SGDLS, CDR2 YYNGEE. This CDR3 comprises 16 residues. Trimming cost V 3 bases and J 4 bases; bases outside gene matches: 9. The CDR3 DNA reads TGTGCCAGCAGCGCCCCTGGACAGGGGGTAGCAGAGACCCAGTACTTC. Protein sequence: CASSAPGQGVAETQYF.

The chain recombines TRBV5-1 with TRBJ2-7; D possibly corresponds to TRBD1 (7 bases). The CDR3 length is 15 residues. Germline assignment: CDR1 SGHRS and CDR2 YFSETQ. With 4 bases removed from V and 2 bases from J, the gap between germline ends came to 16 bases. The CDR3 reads CASSQRPGGTYEQYF. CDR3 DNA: TGCGCCAGCAGCCAACGCCCAGGGGGGACCTACGAGCAGTACTTC.

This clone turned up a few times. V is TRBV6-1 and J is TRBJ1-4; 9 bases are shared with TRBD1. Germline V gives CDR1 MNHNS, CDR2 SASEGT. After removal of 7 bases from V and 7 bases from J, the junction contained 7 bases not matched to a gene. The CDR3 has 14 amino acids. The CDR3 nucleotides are TGTGCCAGCACCGTCGACAGGGGGACTGAAAAACTGTTTTTT. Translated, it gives CASTVDRGTEKLFF.

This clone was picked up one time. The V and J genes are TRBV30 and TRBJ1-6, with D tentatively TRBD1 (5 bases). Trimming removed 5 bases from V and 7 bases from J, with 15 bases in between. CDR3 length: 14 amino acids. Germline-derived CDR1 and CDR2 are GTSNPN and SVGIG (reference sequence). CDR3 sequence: CAWAGTLNNSPLHF. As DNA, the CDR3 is TGTGCCTGGGCAGGGACTTTAAACAATTCACCCCTCCACTTT.

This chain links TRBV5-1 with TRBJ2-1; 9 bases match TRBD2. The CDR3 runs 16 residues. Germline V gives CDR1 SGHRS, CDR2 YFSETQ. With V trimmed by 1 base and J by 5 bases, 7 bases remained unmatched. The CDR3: CASSLTVAGVNNEQFF. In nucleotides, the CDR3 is TGCGCCAGCAGCTTGACGGTAGCGGGAGTCAACAATGAGCAGTTCTTC. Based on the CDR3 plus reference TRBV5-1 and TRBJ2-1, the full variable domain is KAGVTQTPRYLIKTRGQQVTLSCSPISGHRSVSWYQQTPGQGLQFLFEYFSETQRNKGNFPGRFSGRQFSNSRSEMNVSTLELGDSALYLCASSLTVAGVNNEQFFGPGTRLTVL.

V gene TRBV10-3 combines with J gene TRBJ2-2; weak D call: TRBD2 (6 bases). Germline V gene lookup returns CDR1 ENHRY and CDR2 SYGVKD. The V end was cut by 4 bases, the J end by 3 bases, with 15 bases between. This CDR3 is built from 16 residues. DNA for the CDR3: TGTGCCATCAGTGCTCCGGGACTCGAGGACACCGGGGAGCTGTTTTTT. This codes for CAISAPGLEDTGELFF.

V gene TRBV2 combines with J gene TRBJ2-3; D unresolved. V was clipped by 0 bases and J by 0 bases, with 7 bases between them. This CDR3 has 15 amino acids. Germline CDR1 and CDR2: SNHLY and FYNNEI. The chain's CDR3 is CASSEARSSTDTQYF. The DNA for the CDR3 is TGTGCCAGCAGTGAAGCGCGCTCTAGCACAGATACGCAGTATTTT.

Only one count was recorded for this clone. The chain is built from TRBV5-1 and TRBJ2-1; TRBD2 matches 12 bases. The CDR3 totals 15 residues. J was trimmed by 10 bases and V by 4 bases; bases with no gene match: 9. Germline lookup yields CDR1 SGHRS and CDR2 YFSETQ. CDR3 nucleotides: TGCGCCAGCAGCAAGACTAGCGGGGGCCCCCGGGAGCAGTTCTTC. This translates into CASSKTSGGPREQFF.

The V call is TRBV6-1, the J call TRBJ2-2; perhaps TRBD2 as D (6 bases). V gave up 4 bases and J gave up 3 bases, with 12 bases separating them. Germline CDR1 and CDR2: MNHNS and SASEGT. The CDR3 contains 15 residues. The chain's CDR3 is CASSGGTTDTGELFF. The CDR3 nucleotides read TGTGCCAGCAGTGGCGGGACCACAGACACCGGGGAGCTGTTTTTT.

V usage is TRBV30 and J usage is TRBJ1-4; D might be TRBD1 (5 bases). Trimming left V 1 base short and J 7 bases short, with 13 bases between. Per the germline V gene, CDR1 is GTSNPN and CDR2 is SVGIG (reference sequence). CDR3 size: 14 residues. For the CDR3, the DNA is TGTGCCTGGAGTGAAGGGGCCCAAAGTGAAAAACTGTTTTTT. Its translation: CAWSEGAQSEKLFF.

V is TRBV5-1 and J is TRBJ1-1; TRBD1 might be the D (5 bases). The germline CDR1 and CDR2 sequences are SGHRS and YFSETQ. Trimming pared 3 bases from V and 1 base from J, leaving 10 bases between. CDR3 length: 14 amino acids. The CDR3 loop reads CASSSVDRNTEAFF. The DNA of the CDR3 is TGCGCCAGCAGCTCCGTAGACAGGAACACTGAAGCTTTCTTT. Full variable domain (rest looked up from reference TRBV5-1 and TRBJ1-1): KAGVTQTPRYLIKTRGQQVTLSCSPISGHRSVSWYQQTPGQGLQFLFEYFSETQRNKGNFPGRFSGRQFSNSRSEMNVSTLELGDSALYLCASSSVDRNTEAFFGQGTRLTVV.

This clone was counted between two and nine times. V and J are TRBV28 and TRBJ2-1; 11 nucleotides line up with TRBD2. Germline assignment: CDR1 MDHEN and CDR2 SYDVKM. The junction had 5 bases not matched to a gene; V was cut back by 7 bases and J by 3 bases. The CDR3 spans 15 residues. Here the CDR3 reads CASKGLAGFYNEQFF. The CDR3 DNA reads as TGTGCCAGCAAAGGACTAGCGGGTTTCTACAATGAGCAGTTCTTC.